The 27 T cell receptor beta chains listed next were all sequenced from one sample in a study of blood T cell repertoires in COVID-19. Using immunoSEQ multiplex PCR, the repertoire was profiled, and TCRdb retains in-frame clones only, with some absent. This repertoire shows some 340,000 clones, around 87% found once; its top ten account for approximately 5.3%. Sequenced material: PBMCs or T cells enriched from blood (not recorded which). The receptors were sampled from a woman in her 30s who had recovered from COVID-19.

CDR3 loop: CASSYGTGDSNQPQHF. The CDR3 DNA follows: TGTGCCAGCAGTTACGGGACAGGGGATAGCAATCAGCCCCAGCATTTT. The rearrangement links TRBV6-6 to TRBJ1-5; 10 bases map to TRBD1. Germline CDR1 reads MNHNY; CDR2 reads SVGAGI (reference sequence). There are 16 residues in the CDR3. With V trimmed by 2 bases and J by 0 bases, 1 base remained unmatched.

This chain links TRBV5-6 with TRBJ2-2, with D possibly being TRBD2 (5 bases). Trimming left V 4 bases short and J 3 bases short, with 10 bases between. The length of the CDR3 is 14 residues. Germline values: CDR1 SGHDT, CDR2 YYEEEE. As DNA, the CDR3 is TGTGCCAGCAGCATAGGGAGTTACACCGGGGAGCTGTTTTTT. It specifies CASSIGSYTGELFF.

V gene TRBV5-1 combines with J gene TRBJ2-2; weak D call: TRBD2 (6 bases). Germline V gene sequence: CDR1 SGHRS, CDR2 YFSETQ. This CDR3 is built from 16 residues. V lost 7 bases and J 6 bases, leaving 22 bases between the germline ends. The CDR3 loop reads CASVPGTPGGPGELFF. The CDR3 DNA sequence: TGCGCCAGCGTTCCCGGGACTCCGGGCGGTCCCGGGGAGCTGTTTTTT.

The CDR3 sequence is CAWSPGTGNYEQYF. The CDR3 region has the DNA TGTGCCTGGAGTCCCGGGACAGGGAACTACGAGCAGTACTTC. The V gene is TRBV30, the J gene TRBJ2-7; 9 bases are a match to TRBD1. The CDR3 length is 14 residues. CDR1 GTSNPN and CDR2 SVGIG come from the germline V gene (reference sequence). Losses at the gene ends were 2 bases for V and 3 bases for J; bases not matched to a gene: 5.

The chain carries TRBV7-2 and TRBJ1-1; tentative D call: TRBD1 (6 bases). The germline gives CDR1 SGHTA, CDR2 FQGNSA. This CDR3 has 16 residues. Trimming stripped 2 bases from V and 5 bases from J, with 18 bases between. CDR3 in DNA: TGTGCCAGCAGCTTACACGGGCCCCCAACAGGGACTGAAGCTTTCTTT. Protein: CASSLHGPPTGTEAFF.

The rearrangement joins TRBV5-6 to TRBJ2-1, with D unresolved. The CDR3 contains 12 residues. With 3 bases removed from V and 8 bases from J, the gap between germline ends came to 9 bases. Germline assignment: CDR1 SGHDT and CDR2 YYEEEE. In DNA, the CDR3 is TGTGCCAGCAGCTCCCTCGAGGATGAGCAGTTCTTC. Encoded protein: CASSSLEDEQFF.

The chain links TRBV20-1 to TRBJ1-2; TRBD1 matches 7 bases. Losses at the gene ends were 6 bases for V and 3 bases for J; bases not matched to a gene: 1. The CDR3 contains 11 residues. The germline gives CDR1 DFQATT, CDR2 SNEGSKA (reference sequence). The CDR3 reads CSATGYYGYTF. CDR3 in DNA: TGCAGTGCGACAGGGTACTATGGCTACACCTTC.

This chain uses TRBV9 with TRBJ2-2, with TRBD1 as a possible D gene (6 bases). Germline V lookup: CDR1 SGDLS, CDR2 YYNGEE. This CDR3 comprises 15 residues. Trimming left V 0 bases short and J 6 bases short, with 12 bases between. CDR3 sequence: CASSVVGRGAGELFF. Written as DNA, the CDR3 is TGTGCCAGCAGCGTAGTCGGCAGGGGAGCCGGGGAGCTGTTTTTT.

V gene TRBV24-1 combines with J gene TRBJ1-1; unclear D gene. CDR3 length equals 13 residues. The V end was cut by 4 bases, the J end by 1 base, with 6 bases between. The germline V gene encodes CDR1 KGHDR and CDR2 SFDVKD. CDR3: CATSESGNTEAFF. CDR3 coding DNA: TGTGCCACCAGTGAGTCAGGGAACACTGAAGCTTTCTTT.

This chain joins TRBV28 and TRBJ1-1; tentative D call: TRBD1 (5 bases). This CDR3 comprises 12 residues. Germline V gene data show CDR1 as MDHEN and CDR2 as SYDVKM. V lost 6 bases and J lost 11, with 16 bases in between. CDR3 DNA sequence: TGTGCCAGCAGCTCAGGGCCCACCGGGGCTTTCTTT. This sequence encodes CASSSGPTGAFF. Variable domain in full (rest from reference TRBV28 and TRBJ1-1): DVKVTQSSRYLVKRTGEKVFLECVQDMDHENMFWYRQDPGLGLRLIYFSYDVKMKEKGDIPEGYSVSREKKERFSLILESASTNQTSMYLCASSSGPTGAFFGQGTRLTVV.

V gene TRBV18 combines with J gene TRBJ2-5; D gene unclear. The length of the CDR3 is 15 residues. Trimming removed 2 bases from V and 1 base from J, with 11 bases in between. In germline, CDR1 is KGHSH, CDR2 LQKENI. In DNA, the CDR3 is TGTGCCAGCTCACCATTAACAAACAGCCAAGAGACCCAGTACTTC. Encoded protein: CASSPLTNSQETQYF.

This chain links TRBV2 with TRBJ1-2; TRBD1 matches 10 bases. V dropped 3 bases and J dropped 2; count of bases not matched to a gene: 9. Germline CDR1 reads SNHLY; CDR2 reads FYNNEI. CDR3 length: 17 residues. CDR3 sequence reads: CASSDEGQGLGNYGYTF. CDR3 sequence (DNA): TGTGCCAGCAGTGACGAGGGACAGGGGCTTGGAAACTATGGCTACACCTTC.

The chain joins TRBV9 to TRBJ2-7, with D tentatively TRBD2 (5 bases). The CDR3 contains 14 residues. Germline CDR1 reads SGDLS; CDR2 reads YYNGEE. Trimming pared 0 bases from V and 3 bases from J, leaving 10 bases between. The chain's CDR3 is CASSVGGSNYEQYF. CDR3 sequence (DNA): TGTGCCAGCAGCGTAGGAGGGTCCAACTACGAGCAGTACTTC.

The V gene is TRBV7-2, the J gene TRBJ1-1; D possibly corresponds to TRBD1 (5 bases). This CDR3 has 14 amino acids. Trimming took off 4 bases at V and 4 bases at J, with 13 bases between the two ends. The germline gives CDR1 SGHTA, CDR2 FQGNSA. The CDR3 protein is CASSWSGSGTEAFF. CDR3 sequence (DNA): TGTGCCAGCAGCTGGTCAGGGTCGGGCACTGAAGCTTTCTTT.

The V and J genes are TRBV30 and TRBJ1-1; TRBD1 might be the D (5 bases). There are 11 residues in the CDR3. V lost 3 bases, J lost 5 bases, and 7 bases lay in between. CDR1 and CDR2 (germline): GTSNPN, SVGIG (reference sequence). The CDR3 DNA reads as TGTGCCTGGAGCAAGGGGACTGAAGCTTTCTTT. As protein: CAWSKGTEAFF.

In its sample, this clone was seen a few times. This CDR3 is CASSAVQETQYF. The CDR3 bases are TGTGCCAGCAGTGCCGTACAAGAGACCCAGTACTTC. V and J are TRBV2 and TRBJ2-5; D is ambiguous. The CDR3 has 12 amino acids. V gave up 4 bases and J gave up 2 bases, with 5 bases separating them. Germline lookup yields CDR1 SNHLY and CDR2 FYNNEI.

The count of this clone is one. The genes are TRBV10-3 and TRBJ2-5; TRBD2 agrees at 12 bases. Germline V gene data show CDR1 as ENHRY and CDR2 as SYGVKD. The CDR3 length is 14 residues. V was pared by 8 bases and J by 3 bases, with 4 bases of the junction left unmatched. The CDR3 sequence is CAISTSGGEETQYF. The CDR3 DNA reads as TGTGCCATCTCGACTAGCGGGGGAGAAGAGACCCAGTACTTC.

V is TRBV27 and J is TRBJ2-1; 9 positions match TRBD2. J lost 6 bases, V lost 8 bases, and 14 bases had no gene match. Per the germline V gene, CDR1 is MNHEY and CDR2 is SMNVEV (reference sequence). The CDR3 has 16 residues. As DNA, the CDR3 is TGTGCCAGCCTCAGGGTTAGCGGGGGCCCCGGCAATGAGCAGTTCTTC. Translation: CASLRVSGGPGNEQFF.

The CDR3 coding sequence is TGTGCCAGCAGCCCGGAGGTTGGGGGGATTGGGGAAAAACTGTTTTTT. Amino acids: CASSPEVGGIGEKLFF. The chain combines TRBV6-6 with TRBJ1-4, with D maybe TRBD1 (5 bases). Trimming pared 6 bases from V and 8 bases from J, leaving 22 bases between. CDR3 length equals 16 residues. Looked up from germline, CDR1 is MNHNY and CDR2 is SVGAGI (reference sequence).

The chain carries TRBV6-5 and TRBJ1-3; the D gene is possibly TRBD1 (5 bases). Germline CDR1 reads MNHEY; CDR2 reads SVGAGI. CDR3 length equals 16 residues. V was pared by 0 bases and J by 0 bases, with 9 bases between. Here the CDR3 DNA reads TGTGCCAGCAGTTACTCAGGGGAGGTCTCTGGAAACACCATATATTTT. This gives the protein CASSYSGEVSGNTIYF.

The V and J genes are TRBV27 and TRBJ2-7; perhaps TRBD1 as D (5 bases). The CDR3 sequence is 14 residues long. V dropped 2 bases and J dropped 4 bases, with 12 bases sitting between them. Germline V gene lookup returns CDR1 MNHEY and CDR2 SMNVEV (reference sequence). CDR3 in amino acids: CASSLQGVSYEQYF. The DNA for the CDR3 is TGTGCCAGCAGTTTACAGGGTGTTTCATACGAGCAGTACTTC.

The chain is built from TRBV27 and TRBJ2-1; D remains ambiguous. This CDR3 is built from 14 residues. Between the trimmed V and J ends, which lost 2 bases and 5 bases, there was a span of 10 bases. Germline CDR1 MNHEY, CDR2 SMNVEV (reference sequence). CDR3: CASSLVEPNNEQFF. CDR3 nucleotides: TGTGCCAGCAGTTTAGTGGAGCCCAACAATGAGCAGTTCTTC.

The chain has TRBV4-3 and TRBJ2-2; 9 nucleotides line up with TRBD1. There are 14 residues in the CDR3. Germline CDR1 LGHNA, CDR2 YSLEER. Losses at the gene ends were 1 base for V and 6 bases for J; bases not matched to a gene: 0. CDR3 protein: CASSQGQGAGELFF. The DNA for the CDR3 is TGCGCCAGCAGCCAAGGACAGGGGGCCGGGGAGCTGTTTTTT.

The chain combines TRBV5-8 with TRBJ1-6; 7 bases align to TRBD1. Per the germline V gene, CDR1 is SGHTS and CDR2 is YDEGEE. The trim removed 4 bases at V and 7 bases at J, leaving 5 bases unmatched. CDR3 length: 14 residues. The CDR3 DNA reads TGTGCCAGCAGCCCCGGGACAGAGAATTCACCCCTCCACTTT. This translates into CASSPGTENSPLHF.

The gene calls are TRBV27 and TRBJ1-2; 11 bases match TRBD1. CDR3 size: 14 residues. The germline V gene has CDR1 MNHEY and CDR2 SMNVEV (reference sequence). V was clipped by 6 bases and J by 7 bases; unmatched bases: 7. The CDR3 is CASRTTGTGGGYTF. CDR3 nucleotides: TGTGCCAGCAGGACCACCGGGACAGGGGGTGGCTACACCTTC.

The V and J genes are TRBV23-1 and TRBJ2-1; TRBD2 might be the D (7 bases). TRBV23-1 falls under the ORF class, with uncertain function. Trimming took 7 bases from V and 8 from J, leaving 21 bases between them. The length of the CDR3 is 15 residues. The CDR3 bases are TGCGCCAGCACCTACGGGGGGCCCAAGGGCCATGAGCAGTTCTTC. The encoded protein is CASTYGGPKGHEQFF.

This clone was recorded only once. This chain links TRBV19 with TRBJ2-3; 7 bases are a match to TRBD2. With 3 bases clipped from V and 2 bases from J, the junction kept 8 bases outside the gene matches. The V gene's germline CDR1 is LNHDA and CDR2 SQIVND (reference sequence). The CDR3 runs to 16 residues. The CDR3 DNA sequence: TGTGCCAGTAGTATTCTGGGGACTATAAACACAGATACGCAGTATTTT. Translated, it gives CASSILGTINTDTQYF.